A single sample gave rise to the 28 T cell receptor beta chains below, sequenced in a study of cytomegalovirus exposure and HLA in healthy donors. Amplification used 60 Vbeta primers and 13 Jbeta primers. Sequencing used immunoSEQ multiplex PCR; TCRdb keeps in-frame clones, though not all of them. The table shows about 150,000 clones, with 78% occurring only once. Input material: PBMCs. Receptor source: a man aged 35 to 55 in good health and CMV-seropositive.

This clone was recorded a few times. One junction end disagrees with the germline gene, perhaps due to a read error. V gene TRBV5-1 combines with J gene TRBJ2-5; D might be TRBD1 (7 bases). CDR3 length: 15 amino acids. Germline V lookup: CDR1 SGHRS, CDR2 YFSETQ. The CDR3 coding sequence is TGTGCCAGCAGCTCCACGGGCGGGGCAGGGGGGACCCAGTACTTC. Its protein is CASSSTGGAGGTQYF.

The CDR3 region is CATSPDRPGELFF. CDR3 nucleotide sequence: TGTGCCACCTCCCCGGACAGACCCGGGGAGCTGTTTTTT. The V call is TRBV19, the J call TRBJ2-2; D may be TRBD1 (6 bases). Trimming stripped 10 bases from V and 6 bases from J, with 15 bases between. There are 13 residues in the CDR3. Germline-derived CDR1 and CDR2 are LNHDA and SQIVND (reference sequence).

This clone came up a few times. The genes are TRBV29-1 and TRBJ1-5; 10 bases match TRBD1. Germline V lookup: CDR1 SQVTM, CDR2 ANQGSEA. After removal of 7 bases from V and 5 bases from J, the junction contained 2 bases not matched to a gene. The CDR3 sequence is 12 residues long. Written as DNA, the CDR3 is TGCAGCGCCGGGACAGGGGATCAGCCCCAGCATTTT. Translating gives CSAGTGDQPQHF. The whole variable domain, remainder taken from reference TRBV29-1 and TRBJ1-5, is SAVISQKPSRDICQRGTSLTIQCQVDSQVTMMFWYRQQPGQSLTLIATANQGSEATYESGFVIDKFPISRPNLTFSTLTVSNMSPEDSSIYLCSAGTGDQPQHFGDGTRLSIL.

The chain's CDR3 is CASSYSAPSDGYTF. In DNA, the CDR3 is TGTGCCAGCAGTTACTCTGCCCCGAGTGATGGCTACACCTTC. V gene TRBV6-6 combines with J gene TRBJ1-2, with D uncertain. The CDR3 spans 14 residues. V was clipped by 0 bases and J by 6 bases, with 11 bases between them. CDR1 MNHNY and CDR2 SVGAGI come from the germline V gene (reference sequence).

The gene calls are TRBV28 and TRBJ1-2, with D possibly being TRBD1 (5 bases). Trimming pared 7 bases from V and 4 bases from J, leaving 19 bases between. This CDR3 comprises 15 residues. Germline V gene lookup returns CDR1 MDHEN and CDR2 SYDVKM. The CDR3 here is CASNDPGGVFYGYTF. CDR3 nucleotides: TGTGCCAGCAATGACCCCGGGGGAGTCTTCTATGGCTACACCTTC.

The chain links TRBV27 to TRBJ1-2; 8 bases agree with TRBD1. The germline gives CDR1 MNHEY, CDR2 SMNVEV (reference sequence). The CDR3 length is 16 residues. The junction had 13 bases not matched to a gene; V was cut back by 6 bases and J by 4 bases. CDR3 coding DNA: TGTGCCAGCAGCCCGATGCCGCCGGACAGGGTCTATGGCTACACCTTC. Translating gives CASSPMPPDRVYGYTF.

The rearrangement joins TRBV28 to TRBJ2-2; perhaps TRBD2 as D (5 bases). CDR3 length: 13 residues. Trimming removed 4 bases at V and 5 bases at J, with 8 bases between. Germline loops: CDR1 MDHEN, CDR2 SYDVKM. The CDR3 sequence: CASSWLATGELFF. The CDR3 DNA sequence: TGTGCCAGCAGTTGGCTAGCTACCGGGGAGCTGTTTTTT.

V is TRBV20-1 and J is TRBJ2-7, with D unresolved. CDR1 is DFQATT, CDR2 SNEGSKA, per germline (reference sequence). V shed 6 bases and J shed 3 bases, with 9 bases lying between them. The CDR3 is 11 residues long. The CDR3 is CSAPSNYEQYF. The CDR3 DNA is TGCAGTGCCCCGAGTAACTACGAGCAGTACTTC.

The chain has TRBV2 and TRBJ1-5, with TRBD1 matching 7 bases. J gave up 2 bases and V 6 bases, and 10 bases lay outside the gene matches. Germline assignment: CDR1 SNHLY and CDR2 FYNNEI. This CDR3 spans 16 amino acids. CDR3 in amino acids: CASRAGTASGNQPQHF. The CDR3 DNA reads TGTGCCAGCAGAGCTGGGACAGCCAGCGGCAATCAGCCCCAGCATTTT.

This chain links TRBV4-3 with TRBJ2-3; 7 bases align to TRBD2. Trimming removed 1 base from V and 1 base from J; junction bases left unmatched: 11. The CDR3 loop spans 18 amino acids. The germline gives CDR1 LGHNA, CDR2 YSLEER. The CDR3 is CASSQVGGDGSGTDTQYF. The CDR3 nucleotides are TGCGCCAGCAGCCAAGTGGGGGGGGATGGGTCTGGCACAGATACGCAGTATTTT.

The chain combines TRBV6-5 with TRBJ1-2, with TRBD1 matching 7 bases. Germline loops: CDR1 MNHEY, CDR2 SVGAGI. The CDR3 sequence is 13 residues long. Trimming cost V 6 bases and J 3 bases; bases outside gene matches: 4. CDR3 residues: CASSSGQDYGYTF. Written as DNA, the CDR3 is TGTGCCAGCAGCTCCGGACAGGACTATGGCTACACCTTC.

The chain joins TRBV5-8 to TRBJ2-7, with a tentative D call TRBD1 (5 bases). V was shortened by 6 bases and J by 1 base, with 11 bases between the two germline ends. CDR1 SGHTS and CDR2 YDEGEE come from the germline V gene. The CDR3 contains 13 residues. CDR3 amino acids: CASTKKGSYEQYF. The CDR3 DNA is TGTGCCAGCACCAAAAAGGGGTCCTACGAGCAGTACTTC.

The V gene is TRBV5-1, the J gene TRBJ2-5, with 10 bases fitting TRBD1. V lost 5 bases to trimming and J lost 0 bases; unmatched junction nucleotides: 7. There are 16 residues in the CDR3. Germline CDR1 reads SGHRS; CDR2 reads YFSETQ. The DNA of the CDR3 is TGCGCCAGCAGTCCCGGGACAGGGGACTACCAAGAGACCCAGTACTTC. Protein product: CASSPGTGDYQETQYF.

J is TRBJ1-1 and V is TRBV25-1; TRBD1 matches at 8 bases. This CDR3 has 16 residues. Trimming cost V 3 bases and J 0 bases; bases outside gene matches: 6. The germline V gene encodes CDR1 MGHDK and CDR2 SYGVNS. For the CDR3, the DNA is TGTGCCAGCAGTGACCCCCGGGACAGGATGAACACTGAAGCTTTCTTT. It is translated as CASSDPRDRMNTEAFF.

This clone was detected only once. Here the CDR3 reads CASSVSGTGETQYF. DNA of the CDR3: TGTGCCAGCAGCGTAAGCGGGACTGGGGAGACCCAGTACTTC. The chain uses TRBV9 and TRBJ2-5, with 7 bases aligning to TRBD2. Trimming took 1 base from V and 5 from J; bases not matched to a gene: 5. Germline CDR1 reads SGDLS; CDR2 reads YYNGEE. This CDR3 is 14 amino acids long.

V gene TRBV5-6 combines with J gene TRBJ2-7; D unclear. The CDR3 is made up of 13 amino acids. CDR1 SGHDT and CDR2 YYEEEE come from the germline V gene. Deletions cut 0 bases from V and 3 bases from J, with 7 bases between. CDR3 nucleotide sequence: TGTGCCAGCAGCTTGGACTCCGGCTACGAGCAGTACTTC. Its protein is CASSLDSGYEQYF.

The table lists this clone with a few counts. This chain's CDR3 is CASSSEREGSTGELFF. CDR3 DNA: TGTGCCAGCAGTAGCGAGCGGGAGGGTAGCACCGGGGAGCTGTTTTTT. This sequence joins TRBV28 and TRBJ2-2; 10 bases are shared with TRBD2. V lost 5 bases, J lost 4 bases, and 7 bases stayed unmatched. Germline CDR1 is MDHEN and CDR2 is SYDVKM. The CDR3 length is 16 residues.

This sequence joins TRBV5-5 and TRBJ1-2; no firm D call. The CDR3 length is 14 residues. The ends were cut back, 0 bases at V and 2 bases at J, with 8 bases in the middle. Germline V gene data show CDR1 as SGHKS and CDR2 as YYEKEE (reference sequence). CDR3 bases: TGTGCCAGCAGCTTGGCCGCGGGAAACTATGGCTACACCTTC. Its protein is CASSLAAGNYGYTF.

This clone showed up just once. V is TRBV18 and J is TRBJ2-1, with TRBD2 matching 8 bases. V shed 7 bases and J 5 bases; nucleotides not matched to a gene: 7. The CDR3 is 14 amino acids. CDR1 is KGHSH and CDR2 is LQKENI in the germline V gene. The CDR3 sequence is CASYSGGLHNEQFF. CDR3 nucleotide sequence: TGTGCCAGCTACTCGGGGGGGCTCCACAATGAGCAGTTCTTC.

Remarks on this clone: A junction boundary mismatches the germline segment, possibly from a read error. The V and J genes are TRBV11-2 and TRBJ1-1; D possibly corresponds to TRBD1 (5 bases). CDR3 length: 13 amino acids. Germline-derived CDR1 and CDR2 are SGHAT and FQNNGV. The CDR3 DNA sequence: TGTGCCAGCAGCTTACAGGGAAACACTGGAGCTTTCTTT. Residues: CASSLQGNTGAFF.

This clone was observed once. This chain joins TRBV4-3 and TRBJ2-5; 7 bases align to TRBD1. Losses at the gene ends were 4 bases for V and 1 base for J; bases not matched to a gene: 9. CDR1 LGHNA and CDR2 YSLEER come from the germline V gene. The CDR3 runs 16 residues. The CDR3 sequence is CASSLSGGPLQETQYF. The CDR3 DNA follows: TGCGCCAGCAGCCTCTCAGGGGGTCCCCTCCAAGAGACCCAGTACTTC.

The rearrangement joins TRBV29-1 to TRBJ2-7; tentatively, D is TRBD2 (6 bases). Germline lookup yields CDR1 SQVTM and CDR2 ANQGSEA. CDR3 length equals 13 residues. V shed 4 bases and J shed 1 base, with 11 bases lying between them. The CDR3 nucleotides read TGCAGCGTTGCACGGGGGTCTTCCTACGAGCAGTACTTC. It encodes CSVARGSSYEQYF.

The rearrangement joins TRBV19 to TRBJ2-3, with 9 bases aligning to TRBD2. V was pared by 3 bases and J by 4 bases, with 5 bases of the junction left unmatched. CDR1 and CDR2 (germline): LNHDA, SQIVND (reference sequence). There are 15 residues in the CDR3. Written as DNA, the CDR3 is TGTGCCAGTAGTATCGGGGCGGGAGGGCCAGATACGCAGTATTTT. Protein sequence: CASSIGAGGPDTQYF.

The chain links TRBV6-5 to TRBJ2-6; 10 bases map to TRBD1. The CDR3 runs to 15 residues. Losses at the gene ends were 6 bases for V and 2 bases for J; bases not matched to a gene: 1. CDR1 and CDR2 from the germline V gene are MNHEY and SVGAGI. The CDR3 loop is CASRGQGTGANVLTF. The CDR3 nucleotides read TGTGCCAGCAGGGGACAGGGGACTGGGGCCAACGTCCTGACTTTC.

This clone was observed a handful of times. The rearrangement uses TRBV30 and TRBJ2-7; 11 bases map to TRBD1. Germline V gives CDR1 GTSNPN, CDR2 SVGIG (reference sequence). V lost 3 bases to trimming and J lost 1 base; unmatched junction nucleotides: 2. This CDR3 has 14 residues. As DNA, the CDR3 is TGTGCCTGGAGCCGGGACAGGGGGTCCTACGAGCAGTACTTC. Its protein product is CAWSRDRGSYEQYF.

V usage is TRBV7-2 and J usage is TRBJ1-4; D unresolved. CDR3 length: 21 amino acids. With 0 bases removed from V and 0 bases from J, the gap between germline ends came to 23 bases. Per the germline V gene, CDR1 is SGHTA and CDR2 is FQGNSA. The CDR3 bases are TGTGCCAGCAGCTTAGCCCTCCCCGGGTCCCCGCCTTTAACAACTAATGAAAAACTGTTTTTT. It is translated as CASSLALPGSPPLTTNEKLFF. Full variable domain (remainder filled in from reference TRBV7-2 and TRBJ1-4): GAGVSQSPSNKVTEKGKDVELRCDPISGHTALYWYRQSLGQGLEFLIYFQGNSAPDKSGLPSDRFSAERTGGSVSTLTIQRTQQEDSAVYLCASSLALPGSPPLTTNEKLFFGSGTQLSVL.

This clone has just one count. The chain links TRBV2 to TRBJ1-5; D unclear. Germline values: CDR1 SNHLY, CDR2 FYNNEI. The CDR3 runs 15 residues. V lost 4 bases and J lost 0, with 10 bases in between. CDR3 sequence: CASSVLSLSNQPQHF. The CDR3 region has the DNA TGTGCCAGCAGTGTATTGTCTCTTAGCAATCAGCCCCAGCATTTT.

The rearrangement joins TRBV27 to TRBJ1-5; 8 bases agree with TRBD1. The germline V gene encodes CDR1 MNHEY and CDR2 SMNVEV (reference sequence). The CDR3 has 14 amino acids. The ends lost 5 bases at V and 6 bases at J; junction bases unmatched: 6. This CDR3 is CASSPSDRGQPQHF. DNA of the CDR3: TGTGCCAGCAGTCCATCAGACAGGGGTCAGCCCCAGCATTTT.